The clone carrying this T cell receptor beta chain was counted a few times. Using its own MiXCR run on the reads, TCRdb lists one record per CDR3 protein. Of a few hundred thousand distinct CDR3 sequences in the sample, 17% were seen once. CDR3 length: 16 residues. Germline CDR1 reads KGHSH; CDR2 reads LQKENI. The V end lost 0 bases, the J end lost 8 bases, and 17 bases lay between the germline ends. The data stem from a study of T cell repertoires in cytomegalovirus infection. The rearrangement links TRBV18 to TRBJ1-5, with D possibly TRBD1 on 6 matching bases. The source is a human donor in good health (CMV status not recorded). Some clones in this sample may be carry-over from other donors' samples. The specimen sequenced was CD8+ T cells from PBMCs. This chain's CDR3 is CASSPPAGDPTEPQHF. The CDR3 region has the DNA TGTGCCAGCTCACCACCGGCAGGGGACCCGACGGAGCCCCAGCATTTT.